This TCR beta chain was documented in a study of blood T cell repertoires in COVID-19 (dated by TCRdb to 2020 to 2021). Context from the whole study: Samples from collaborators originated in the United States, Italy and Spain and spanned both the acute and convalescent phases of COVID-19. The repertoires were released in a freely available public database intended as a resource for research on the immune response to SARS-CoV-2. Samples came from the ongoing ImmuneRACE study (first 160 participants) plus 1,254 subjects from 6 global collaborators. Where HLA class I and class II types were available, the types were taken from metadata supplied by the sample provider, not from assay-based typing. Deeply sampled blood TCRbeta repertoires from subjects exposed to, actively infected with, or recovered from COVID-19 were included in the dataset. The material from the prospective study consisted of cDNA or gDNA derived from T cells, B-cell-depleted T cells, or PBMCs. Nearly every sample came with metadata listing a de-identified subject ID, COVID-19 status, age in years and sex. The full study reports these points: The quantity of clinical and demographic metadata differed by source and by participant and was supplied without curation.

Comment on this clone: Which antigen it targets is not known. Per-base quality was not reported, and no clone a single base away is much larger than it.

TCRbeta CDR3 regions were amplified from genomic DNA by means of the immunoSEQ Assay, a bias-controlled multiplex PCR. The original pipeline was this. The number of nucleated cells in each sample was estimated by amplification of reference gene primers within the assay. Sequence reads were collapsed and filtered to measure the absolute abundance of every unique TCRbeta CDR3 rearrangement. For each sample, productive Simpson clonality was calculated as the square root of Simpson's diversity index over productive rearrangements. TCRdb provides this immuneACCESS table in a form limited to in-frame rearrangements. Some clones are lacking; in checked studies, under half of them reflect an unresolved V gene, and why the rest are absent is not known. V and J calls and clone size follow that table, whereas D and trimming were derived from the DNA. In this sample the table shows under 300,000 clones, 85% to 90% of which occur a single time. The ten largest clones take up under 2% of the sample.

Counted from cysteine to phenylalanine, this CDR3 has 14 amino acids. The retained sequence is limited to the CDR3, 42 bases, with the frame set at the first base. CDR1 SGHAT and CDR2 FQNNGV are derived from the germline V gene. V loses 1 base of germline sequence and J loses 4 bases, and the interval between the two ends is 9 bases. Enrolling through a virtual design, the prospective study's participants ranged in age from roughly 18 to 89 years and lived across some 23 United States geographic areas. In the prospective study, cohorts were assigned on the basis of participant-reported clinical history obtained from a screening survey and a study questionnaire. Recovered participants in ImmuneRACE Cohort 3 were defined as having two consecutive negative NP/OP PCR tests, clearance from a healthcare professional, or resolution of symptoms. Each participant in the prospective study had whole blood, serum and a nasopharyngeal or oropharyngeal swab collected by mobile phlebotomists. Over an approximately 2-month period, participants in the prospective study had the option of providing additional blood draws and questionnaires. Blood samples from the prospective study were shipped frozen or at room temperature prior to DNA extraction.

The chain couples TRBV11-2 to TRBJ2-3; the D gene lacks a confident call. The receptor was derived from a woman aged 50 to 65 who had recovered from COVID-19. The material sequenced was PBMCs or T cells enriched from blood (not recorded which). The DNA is TGTGCCAGCAGCTTAGGTTCTAGACCAGATACGCAGTATTTT. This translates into CASSLGSRPDTQYF. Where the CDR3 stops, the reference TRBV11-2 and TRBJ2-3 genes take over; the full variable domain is EAGVAQSPRYKIIEKRQSVAFWCNPISGHATLYWYQQILGQGPKLLIQFQNNGVVDDSQLPKDRFSAERLKGVDSTLKIQPAKLEDSAVYLCASSLGSRPDTQYFGPGTRLTVL.